These 18 T cell receptor beta chains came from one sample sequenced in a study of metastatic and nonmetastatic thyroid tumors. With MiXCR, TCRdb reprocessed the PCR reads. This sample has 4,900 or so clones; 25% to 30% occur once, and the top ten carry about a sixth. Every patient was untreated before thyroid surgery. Material for sequencing was adjacent normal tissue. The receptor set was obtained from a female donor with papillary thyroid cancer or a benign thyroid nodule (not recorded which). Some clones in this sample may be carry-over from other donors' samples.

The V call is TRBV6-6, the J call TRBJ2-7, with 11 bases identical to TRBD2. The CDR3 consists of 16 residues. The ends lost 0 bases at V and 2 bases at J; junction bases unmatched: 3. Germline loops: CDR1 MNHNY, CDR2 SVGAGI (reference sequence). The CDR3 is CASSYSTSGSPYEQYF. Written as DNA, the CDR3 is TGTGCCAGCAGTTACTCTACTAGCGGGAGTCCCTACGAGCAGTACTTC.

Notes on this clone: Because it lacks the conserved phenylalanine or tryptophan at the end, this CDR3 is likely a read error. For the CDR3, the DNA is TGTGCCAGAAGTTTCGGTAATAGCGGGAGTAATGAGCAGTTCTTA. It encodes CARSFGNSGSNEQFL. The chain links TRBV27 to TRBJ2-1; TRBD2 matches 9 bases. Germline CDR1 MNHEY, CDR2 SMNVEV (reference sequence). The CDR3 runs to 15 residues.

At least ten counts were recorded for this clone. The chain couples TRBV14 to TRBJ2-5, with D tentatively TRBD1 (6 bases). The CDR3 is made up of 13 amino acids. Germline-derived CDR1 and CDR2 are SGHDN and FVKESK. Trimming removed 5 bases from V and 2 bases from J, with 9 bases in between. The CDR3 loop reads CASSRDRQETQYF. CDR3 nucleotides: TGTGCCAGCAGCAGAGACAGGCAAGAGACCCAGTACTTC.

With respect to this clone: The conserved final phenylalanine or tryptophan is absent from the CDR3, which likely points to a read error. The CDR3 sequence: CASRRTSGSYEQYS. The CDR3 DNA reads as TGTGCCAGTAGGCGGACTAGCGGGAGCTACGAGCAGTACTCC. The rearrangement links TRBV19 to TRBJ2-7, with 13 bases lining up with TRBD2. V shed 6 bases and J 3 bases; nucleotides not matched to a gene: 2. CDR3 length: 14 amino acids. Germline V gene data show CDR1 as LNHDA and CDR2 as SQIVND (reference sequence).

This chain connects TRBV24-1 to TRBJ2-2; possible D gene TRBD1, 5 bases. Germline V gene sequence: CDR1 KGHDR, CDR2 SFDVKD. This CDR3 region has 15 residues. V shed 4 bases and J shed 6 bases, with 14 bases lying between them. CDR3 in DNA: TGTGCCACCAGTGACCACGGAACAGGTCCCGGGGAGCTGTTTTTT. Its translation: CATSDHGTGPGELFF.

This clone showed up just a few times. The chain is built from TRBV10-3 and TRBJ1-5, with D possibly TRBD1 on 5 matching bases. CDR3 length: 14 amino acids. The V end was cut by 4 bases, the J end by 0 bases, with 7 bases between. Looked up from germline, CDR1 is ENHRY and CDR2 is SYGVKD. The CDR3 loop is CAISADNSNQPQHF. Written as DNA, the CDR3 is TGTGCCATCAGTGCGGACAATAGCAATCAGCCCCAGCATTTT.

This chain joins TRBV27 and TRBJ2-7; D is unresolved. Germline CDR1 reads MNHEY; CDR2 reads SMNVEV (reference sequence). The CDR3 has 16 amino acids. Trimming shortened V by 6 bases and J by 0 bases, and 18 bases separated the two germline ends. Here the CDR3 DNA reads TGTGCCAGCAGAAAAAAAGGCGACACGAGCTCCTACGAGCAGTACTTC. The encoded protein is CASRKKGDTSSYEQYF.

This clone counts as medium-sized. The V call is TRBV25-1, the J call TRBJ2-7; tentatively, D is TRBD2 (6 bases). In germline, CDR1 is MGHDK, CDR2 SYGVNS. V was pared by 4 bases and J by 4 bases, with 29 bases between. The CDR3 runs to 19 residues. The CDR3 DNA reads as TGTGCCAGCAGTGGCCAACAGAGCGGCCCATCCCCGGGGACTTACGAGCAGTACTTC. Encoded protein: CASSGQQSGPSPGTYEQYF.

The rearrangement joins TRBV9 to TRBJ2-7; the D call may be TRBD1 or TRBD2 (5 bases each). Germline V lookup: CDR1 SGDLS, CDR2 YYNGEE. The CDR3 runs to 15 residues. V was clipped by 0 bases and J by 3 bases, with 13 bases between them. CDR3 coding DNA: TGTGCCAGCAGCGTAGAGGGGAGCACGTACTACGAGCAGTACTTC. Amino acids: CASSVEGSTYYEQYF.

The rearrangement links TRBV20-1 to TRBJ1-1; D gene uncertain. This CDR3 is built from 16 residues. The germline V gene encodes CDR1 DFQATT and CDR2 SNEGSKA (reference sequence). Trimming took off 3 bases at V and 0 bases at J, with 17 bases between the two ends. CDR3 in amino acids: CSASLLDEAVNTEAFF. The CDR3 DNA follows: TGCAGTGCTAGTTTATTGGATGAGGCCGTGAACACTGAAGCTTTCTTT.

This clone was observed a few times. V usage is TRBV12-3 or TRBV12-4 and J usage is TRBJ1-5; D is unresolved. The CDR3 is 13 amino acids. Trimming removed 3 bases from V and 7 bases from J, with 10 bases in between. The CDR3 spells CASSFIGYQPQHF. Written as DNA, the CDR3 is TGTGCCAGCAGTTTCATTGGGTACCAGCCCCAGCATTTT.

This clone has ten or more counts. The chain couples TRBV20-1 to TRBJ1-3; D remains ambiguous. The CDR3 consists of 14 residues. V lost 6 bases and J 2 bases, leaving 14 bases between the germline ends. The germline CDR1 and CDR2 sequences are DFQATT and SNEGSKA (reference sequence). The CDR3 DNA follows: TGCAGTGCCCCAAGCGGCGGGGCTGGAAACACCATATATTTT. It codes for CSAPSGGAGNTIYF.

This clone was counted a few times. The chain employs TRBV6-2 or TRBV6-3 and TRBJ1-2; a weak D match, TRBD1 (5 bases). The CDR3 loop spans 14 amino acids. The germline CDR1 and CDR2 sequences are MNHEY and SVGEGT. V lost 6 bases, J lost 0 bases, and 11 bases lay in between. The CDR3 loop is CASRGDAANYGYTF. The DNA of the CDR3 is TGTGCCAGCAGAGGGGACGCAGCTAACTATGGCTACACCTTC.

The chain couples TRBV6-1 to TRBJ1-2; tentatively, D is TRBD1 (5 bases). V was shortened by 1 base and J by 4 bases, with 10 bases between the two germline ends. Per the germline V gene, CDR1 is MNHNS and CDR2 is SASEGT. The CDR3 has 14 amino acids. CDR3 region: CASSEVSGLYGYTF. Written as DNA, the CDR3 is TGTGCCAGCAGTGAAGTCTCGGGGCTCTATGGCTACACCTTC.

V and J are TRBV12-3 or TRBV12-4 and TRBJ2-1; 8 positions match TRBD2. The CDR3 covers 19 residues. V dropped 2 bases and J dropped 6; count of bases not matched to a gene: 18. This CDR3 is CASSLSGLAGRSTGNEQFF. DNA of the CDR3: TGTGCCAGCAGTTTAAGTGGCCTAGCGGGCCGCTCTACGGGCAATGAGCAGTTCTTC.

There are a few counts of this clone. This chain links TRBV2 with TRBJ1-1; D uncertain. Germline CDR1 and CDR2: SNHLY and FYNNEI. Deletions cut 6 bases from V and 1 base from J, with 9 bases between. This CDR3 is built from 13 residues. CDR3 amino acids: CASSSQENTEAFF. CDR3 DNA: TGTGCCAGCAGCTCTCAGGAGAACACTGAAGCTTTCTTT.

This clone has just a few counts. The V and J genes are TRBV19 and TRBJ2-2; TRBD2 might be the D (5 bases). The CDR3 extends over 14 amino acids. Trimming took 3 bases from V and 7 from J, leaving 12 bases between them. The germline V gene encodes CDR1 LNHDA and CDR2 SQIVND (reference sequence). CDR3 residues: CASSIGLASGELFF. The CDR3 coding sequence is TGTGCCAGTAGTATCGGTCTAGCTAGCGGGGAGCTGTTTTTT. Together with reference TRBV19 and TRBJ2-2, the CDR3 gives the full variable domain: DGGITQSPKYLFRKEGQNVTLSCEQNLNHDAMYWYRQDPGQGLRLIYYSQIVNDFQKGDIAEGYSVSREKKESFPLTVTSAQKNPTAFYLCASSIGLASGELFFGEGSRLTVL.

The V call is TRBV6-6, the J call TRBJ2-7; 10 nucleotides align to TRBD1. J lost 3 bases, V lost 2 bases, and 7 bases had no gene match. CDR1 and CDR2 (germline): MNHNY, SVGAGI (reference sequence). The CDR3 extends over 16 amino acids. Here the CDR3 reads CASSYRGGTGDYEQYF. The DNA for the CDR3 is TGTGCCAGCAGTTACCGGGGGGGGACAGGGGACTACGAGCAGTACTTC.